Each of the 4 T cell receptor beta chains below was sequenced from the same sample in a study of blood T cell repertoires in COVID-19. Assay: immunoSEQ multiplex PCR; the TCRdb copy retains only in-frame clones and omits some. Of around 300,000 clones in the sample, about 90% were seen once. The source material was peripheral blood. These receptors were obtained from a young man with active or convalescent COVID-19.

This clone was counted a few times. The CDR3, as DNA: TGCAGCGCCGAACCCCCGGGCTATGGCTACACCTTC. It is translated as CSAEPPGYGYTF. V gene TRBV29-1 combines with J gene TRBJ1-2; D not resolved. From germline, CDR1 is SQVTM and CDR2 ANQGSEA. V was clipped by 7 bases and J by 4 bases, with 13 bases between them. The CDR3 spans 12 residues.

This chain joins TRBV7-2 and TRBJ2-3, with D possibly being TRBD2 (5 bases). This CDR3 spans 14 amino acids. The V gene's germline CDR1 is SGHTA and CDR2 FQGNSA. The V and J ends lost 3 bases and 3 bases respectively, with 10 bases between them. This CDR3 reads CASSFGVDTDTQYF. The CDR3 DNA follows: TGTGCCAGCAGCTTCGGGGTTGATACAGATACGCAGTATTTT.

This rearrangement joins TRBV15 to TRBJ1-3, with no clear D. Per germline, CDR1 LNHNV and CDR2 YYDKDF (reference sequence). Between the trimmed V and J ends, which lost 0 bases and 1 base, there was a span of 13 bases. This CDR3 is 17 amino acids long. As DNA, the CDR3 is TGTGCCACCAGCAGAGAAGGACGGAGCGGATCTGGAAACACCATATATTTT. Its protein is CATSREGRSGSGNTIYF.

The table lists this clone with a few counts. The rearrangement joins TRBV28 to TRBJ1-6, with D possibly matching TRBD1 (5 bases). The V gene's germline CDR1 is MDHEN and CDR2 SYDVKM. The CDR3 is 14 amino acids. V was shortened by 10 bases and J by 7 bases, with 17 bases between the two germline ends. The CDR3 protein is CATISGGENSPLHF. The CDR3 DNA follows: TGTGCCACCATCTCCGGGGGGGAAAATTCACCCCTCCACTTT.